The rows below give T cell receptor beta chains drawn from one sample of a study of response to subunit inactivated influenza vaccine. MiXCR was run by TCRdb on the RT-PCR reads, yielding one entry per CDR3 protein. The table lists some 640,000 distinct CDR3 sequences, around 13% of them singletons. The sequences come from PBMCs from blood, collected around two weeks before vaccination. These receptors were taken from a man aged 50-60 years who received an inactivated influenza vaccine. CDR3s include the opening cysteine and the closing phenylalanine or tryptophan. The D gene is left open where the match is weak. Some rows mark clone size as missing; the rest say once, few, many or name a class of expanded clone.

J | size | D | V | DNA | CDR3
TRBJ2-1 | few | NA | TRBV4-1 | TGCGCCAGCAGCCAAGTTGGGGGATCCTACAATGAGCAGTTCTTC | CASSQVGGSYNEQFF
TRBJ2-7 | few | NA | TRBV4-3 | TGCGCCAGCAGCCTTCACGGGGGTGGGTACGAGCAGTACTTC | CASSLHGGGYEQYF
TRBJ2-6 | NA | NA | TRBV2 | TGTGCCAGCAGTAGCAGTACAGCTGGGGCCAACGTCCTGACTTTC | CASSSSTAGANVLTF
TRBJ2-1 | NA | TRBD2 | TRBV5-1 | TGCGCCAGCAGCAAAGGGACTAGCAGAGACAATGAGCAGTTCTTC | CASSKGTSRDNEQFF
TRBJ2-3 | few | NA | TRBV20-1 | TGCAGTGTTACGAGCTTCCGGGAGTTAACAGATACGCAGTATTTT | CSVTSFRELTDTQYF
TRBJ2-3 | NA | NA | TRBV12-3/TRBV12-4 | TGTGCCAGCACCCACTACGACACAAGCACAGATACGCAGTATTTT | CASTHYDTSTDTQYF
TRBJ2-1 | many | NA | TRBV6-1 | TGTGCCAGCAGTCCTGCGGGAAAAAACAATGAGCAGTTCTTC | CASSPAGKNNEQFF
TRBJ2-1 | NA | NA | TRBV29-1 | TGCAGCGTTGCAGAATACAATGAGCAGTTCTTC | CSVAEYNEQFF
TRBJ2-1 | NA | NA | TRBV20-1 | TGCAGTGCTAGAGCATCGGGAAGGGCCCGAGGGTCCTACAATGAGCAGTTCTTC | CSARASGRARGSYNEQFF
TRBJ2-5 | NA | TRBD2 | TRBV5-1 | TGCGCCAGCAGCTTGGGTGTGGTAGCGGGGGAGTACCAAGAGACCCAGTACTTC | CASSLGVVAGEYQETQYF
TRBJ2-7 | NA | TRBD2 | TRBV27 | TGTGCCAGCAGTTTCAACACAGCGGGGGGGAGTGGCGAGCAGTACTTC | CASSFNTAGGSGEQYF
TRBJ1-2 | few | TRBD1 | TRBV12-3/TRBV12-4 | TGTGCCACCCGACCAGGGGGAGTCGGTGGCTACACCTTC | CATRPGGVGGYTF
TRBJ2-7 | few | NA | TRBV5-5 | TGTGCCAGCAGCTTGTGGCCGACCTACGAGCAGTACTTC | CASSLWPTYEQYF
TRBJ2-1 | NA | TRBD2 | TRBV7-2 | TGTGCCAGCAGCATGGGACTAGTGGGGGTTGAGCAGTTCTTC | CASSMGLVGVEQFF
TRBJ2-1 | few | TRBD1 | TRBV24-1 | TGTGCCACCAGTGATGGGGGACAGGGGGAGCAGTTCTTC | CATSDGGQGEQFF
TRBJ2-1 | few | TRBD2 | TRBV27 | TGTGCCAGCAGTTTAAAGGGGTCCGGGACTAGCGGTAAGCAGTTCTTC | CASSLKGSGTSGKQFF